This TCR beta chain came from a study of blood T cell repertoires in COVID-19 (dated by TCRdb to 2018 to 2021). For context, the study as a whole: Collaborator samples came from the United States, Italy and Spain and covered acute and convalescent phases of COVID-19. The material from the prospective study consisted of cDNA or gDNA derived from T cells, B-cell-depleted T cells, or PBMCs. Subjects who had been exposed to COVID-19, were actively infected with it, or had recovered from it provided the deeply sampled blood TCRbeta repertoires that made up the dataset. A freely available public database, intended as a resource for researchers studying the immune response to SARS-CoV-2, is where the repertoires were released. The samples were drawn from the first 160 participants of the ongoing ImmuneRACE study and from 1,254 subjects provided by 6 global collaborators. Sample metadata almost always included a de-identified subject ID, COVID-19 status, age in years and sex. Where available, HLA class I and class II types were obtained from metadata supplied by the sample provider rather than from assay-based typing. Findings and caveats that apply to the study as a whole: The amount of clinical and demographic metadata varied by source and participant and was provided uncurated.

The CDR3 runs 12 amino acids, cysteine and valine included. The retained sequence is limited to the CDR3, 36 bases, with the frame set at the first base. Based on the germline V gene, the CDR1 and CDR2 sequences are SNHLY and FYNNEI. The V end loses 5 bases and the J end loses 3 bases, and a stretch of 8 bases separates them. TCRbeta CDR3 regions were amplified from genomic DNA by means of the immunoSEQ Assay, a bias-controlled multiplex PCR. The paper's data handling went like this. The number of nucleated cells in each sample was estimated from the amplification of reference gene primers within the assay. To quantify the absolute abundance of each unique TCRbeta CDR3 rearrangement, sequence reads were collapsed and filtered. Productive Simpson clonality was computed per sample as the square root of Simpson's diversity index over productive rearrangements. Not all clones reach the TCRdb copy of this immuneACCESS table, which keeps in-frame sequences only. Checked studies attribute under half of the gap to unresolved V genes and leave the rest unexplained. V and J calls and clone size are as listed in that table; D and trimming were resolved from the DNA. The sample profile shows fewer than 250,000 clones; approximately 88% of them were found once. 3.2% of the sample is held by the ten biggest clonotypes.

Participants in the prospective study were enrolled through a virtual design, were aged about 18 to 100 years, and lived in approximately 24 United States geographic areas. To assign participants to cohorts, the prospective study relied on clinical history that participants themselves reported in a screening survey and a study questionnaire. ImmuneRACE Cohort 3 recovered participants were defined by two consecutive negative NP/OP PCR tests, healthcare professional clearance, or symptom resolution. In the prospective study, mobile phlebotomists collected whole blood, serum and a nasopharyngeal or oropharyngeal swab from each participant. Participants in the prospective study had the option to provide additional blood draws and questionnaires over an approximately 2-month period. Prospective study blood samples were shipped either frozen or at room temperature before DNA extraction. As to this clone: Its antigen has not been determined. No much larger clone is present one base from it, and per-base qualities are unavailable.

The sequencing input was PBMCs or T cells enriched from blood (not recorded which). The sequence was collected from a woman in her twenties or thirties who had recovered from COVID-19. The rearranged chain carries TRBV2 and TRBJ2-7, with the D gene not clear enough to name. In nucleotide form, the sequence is TGTGCCAGCAGTTATGCTAACTACGAGCAGTACGTC. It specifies CASSYANYEQYV.